These T cell receptor beta chains were read from a single sample in a study of response to subunit inactivated influenza vaccine. TCRdb redid the calling of the RT-PCR reads with MiXCR, one entry per CDR3 protein. The sample carries around 570,000 distinct CDR3 sequences, approximately 7.6% recorded once. The sample consisted of PBMCs from blood, taken less than 30 months after vaccination. These TCRs come from a man aged 45 to 75 who received an inactivated influenza vaccine. CDR3s include the opening cysteine and the closing phenylalanine or tryptophan. Each record gives: clone size, J gene, V gene, D gene, CDR3 DNA, CDR3 protein. D genes are given only for firm matches. Size tells how often a clone was seen (once, few, many) or the class of an expanded clone, and some rows leave it out.

>.|TRBJ2-1|TRBV30|TRBD2
TGTGCCTGGAGTACTCCGGGACTAGTGCAGTTCTTC
CAWSTPGLVQFF
>few|TRBJ1-1|TRBV27|.
TGTGCCAGCAGTCCCACAGTTCCCCGGGGCGGGACTGAAGCTTTCTTT
CASSPTVPRGGTEAFF
>.|TRBJ2-3|TRBV7-2|.
TGTGCCAGCAGCCCCGCAGAGGATACGCAGTATTTT
CASSPAEDTQYF
>few|TRBJ1-5|TRBV28|.
TGTGCCAGCAGTTTACTTATTCCGGGACGGGATAGCAATCAGCCCCAGCATTTT
CASSLLIPGRDSNQPQHF
>.|TRBJ2-3|TRBV6-1|.
TGTGCCAGCAGTCTCCGGGACGGCAGGGCAGATACGCAGTATTTT
CASSLRDGRADTQYF
>.|TRBJ2-3|TRBV12-3/TRBV12-4|.
TGTGCCAGCAGTTTGTGGGCGGACACAGATACGCAGTATTTT
CASSLWADTDTQYF
>few|TRBJ2-1|TRBV7-9|TRBD2
TGTGCCAGCAGCCGTTTAAGCGGGGACTCGTGGAATGAGCAGTTCTTC
CASSRLSGDSWNEQFF
>few|TRBJ2-1|TRBV5-6|TRBD1
TGTGCCAGCAGCTCGACAGGGGCGGATGAGCAGTTCTTC
CASSSTGADEQFF
>.|TRBJ2-7|TRBV5-1|.
TGCGCCAGCAGCTTGGTCCAGGCATCCTACGAGCAGTACTTC
CASSLVQASYEQYF
>.|TRBJ1-5|TRBV5-1|.
TGCGCCAGCAGCCAGTCCGGGGAGAGTTATCAGCCCCAGCATTTT
CASSQSGESYQPQHF
>few|TRBJ2-5|TRBV29-1|.
TGCAGCGCCGAAGGGGTTTTCGGGGGGCGTAGCCAGTACTTC
CSAEGVFGGRSQYF
>many|TRBJ2-1|TRBV6-1|.
TGTGCCAGCAGCTGGGAACTCAGCCTCAATGAGCAGTTCTTC
CASSWELSLNEQFF
>few|TRBJ2-3|TRBV4-2|TRBD2
TGTGCCAGCAGCCAACTAGCGGGGGTTGAAAGGGGCACAGATACGCAGTATTTT
CASSQLAGVERGTDTQYF
>.|TRBJ2-1|TRBV7-2|TRBD2
TGTGCCAGCAGCACTGGGACTAGCGGGAGGGACAATGAGCAGTTCTTC
CASSTGTSGRDNEQFF
>many|TRBJ2-3|TRBV5-1|.
TGCGCCAGCAGCCTGGATCAGACAGATACGCAGTATTTT
CASSLDQTDTQYF
>few|TRBJ2-5|TRBV12-3/TRBV12-4|TRBD2
TGTGCCAGCAGTTTAACGGGAGGTGGGTCCCAGTACTTC
CASSLTGGGSQYF
>few|TRBJ1-2|TRBV20-1|.
TGCAGTGCTAGATTGGGCCACACAACGAGGGGCTATGGCTACACCTTC
CSARLGHTTRGYGYTF
>many|TRBJ2-6|TRBV7-2|.
TGTGCCAGCAGCTTAAGGAGCTCTGGGGCCAACGTCCTGACTTTC
CASSLRSSGANVLTF
>many|TRBJ1-5|TRBV12-3/TRBV12-4|.
TGTGCCAGCAGTTTTATGGCGGGGAATCAGCCCCAGCATTTT
CASSFMAGNQPQHF
>.|TRBJ2-2|TRBV10-3|.
TGTGCCGGCCGGGGCCAGGTCAACACCGGGGAGCTGTTTTTT
CAGRGQVNTGELFF
>many|TRBJ1-1|TRBV12-3/TRBV12-4|.
TGTGCCAGCAGGTCAGGGGCTGAAGCTTTCTTT
CASRSGAEAFF
>.|TRBJ2-5|TRBV10-1|TRBD2
TGCGCCAGCAGTGAGAATTTTGCGGGGGAAGAGACCCAGTACTTC
CASSENFAGEETQYF
>.|TRBJ1-2|TRBV29-1|.
TGCAGCGCCCTCCGGGACGGGGGGAGCGGCTACACCTTC
CSALRDGGSGYTF
>few|TRBJ1-1|TRBV29-1|TRBD1
TGCAGCGTTGACGGGACAGGGTGGAACACTGAAGCTTTCTTT
CSVDGTGWNTEAFF
>few|TRBJ2-5|TRBV7-9|.
TGTGCCAGCAGCTTAGCACAAGTGGAGACCCAGTACTTC
CASSLAQVETQYF
>.|TRBJ2-3|TRBV15|TRBD1
TGTGCCACCAGCAGAGAAGGGGGCCGGACAGATACGCAGTATTTT
CATSREGGRTDTQYF
>.|TRBJ2-1|TRBV7-6|TRBD1
TGTGCCAGCAGCTCCGGGACAGGCTACTCCTACAATGAGCAGTTCTTC
CASSSGTGYSYNEQFF
>many|TRBJ2-3|TRBV2|TRBD1
TGTGCCAGCAGTGAAGGGGACAGGGGCACAGATACGCAGTATTTT
CASSEGDRGTDTQYF
>few|TRBJ2-3|TRBV20-1|.
TGCAGTGCTAAGAGCGGTGCTAGCACAGATACGCAGTATTTT
CSAKSGASTDTQYF
>.|TRBJ2-3|TRBV10-3|TRBD2
TGTGCCATCAGTGACGGTAGCGGGGGGGTCACAGATACGCAGTATTTT
CAISDGSGGVTDTQYF